This T cell receptor (beta chain) was captured in a study of Graves' ophthalmopathy and Graves' hyperthyroidism. General study findings and limits: Blood also contained most of the expanded thyroid clonotypes above 0.001 frequency.

As concerns this clonotype: Its target is unknown. Compared with germline, one end of the junction differs, possibly owing to a read error.

Investigators amplified TCR beta CDR3 regions from RNA transcripts. First-round RT-PCR used HTBI primers; second-round multiplex PCR followed. TCRdb recomputed calls from the multiplex PCR reads with MiXCR, one row per CDR3 protein. The data hold approximately 460,000 distinct CDR3 sequences, with 13% to 15% observed a single time. Out of more than 8.5 ml of fresh peripheral blood, PBMCs were obtained. The CDR3 has 13 residues. Germline CDR1 and CDR2: SGDLS and YYNGEE. The source is a woman under 40 with Graves' ophthalmopathy. Sequenced: blood. V and J are TRBV9 and TRBJ1-1; D call uncertain. This chain's CDR3 is CASSVGPYTETFF. The CDR3 region has the DNA TGTGCCAGCAGCGTAGGTCCTTACACTGAAACTTTCTTT.